Shown below are 24 T cell receptor beta chains from a single sample sequenced in a study of OX40 agonist ivuxolimab in advanced cancers. Clones were sequenced by immunoSEQ multiplex PCR, and TCRdb holds only the in-frame ones, with some missing. The profile shows 20,000 to 30,000 clones, about 87% of them singletons. This material consisted of CD4+ or CD8+ T cells sorted from blood, taken in a trial of the OX40 agonist ivuxolimab. The receptor set was obtained from an adult with an advanced solid tumor such as melanoma, head and neck, liver or kidney cancer.

CDR3 nucleotide sequence: TGTGCCAGCAGCGTGGACAGTAACTATGGCTACACCTTC. Translating it yields CASSVDSNYGYTF. The V and J genes are TRBV7-8 and TRBJ1-2; D might be TRBD1 (6 bases). Germline-derived CDR1 and CDR2 are SGHVS and FQNEAQ. CDR3 size: 13 residues. Trimming removed 5 bases from V and 1 base from J, with 8 bases in between.

The V call is TRBV30, the J call TRBJ2-7, with D uncertain. The ends were cut back, 0 bases at V and 0 bases at J, with 12 bases in the middle. Germline V gives CDR1 GTSNPN, CDR2 SVGIG (reference sequence). CDR3 length: 15 amino acids. The CDR3 sequence: CAWSVPGFSSYEQYF. In DNA, the CDR3 is TGTGCCTGGAGTGTACCCGGCTTTAGCTCCTACGAGCAGTACTTC. Variable domain in full (rest from reference TRBV30 and TRBJ2-7): SQTIHQWPATLVQPVGSPLSLECTVEGTSNPNLYWYRQAAGRGLQLLFYSVGIGQISSEVPQNLSASRPQDRQFILSSKKLLLSDSGFYLCAWSVPGFSSYEQYFGPGTRLTVT.

The V call is TRBV11-3, the J call TRBJ1-1; D gene ambiguous. Germline V lookup: CDR1 SGHNT, CDR2 YENEEA. Trimming took 3 bases from V and 7 from J, leaving 9 bases between them. The CDR3 consists of 12 residues. CDR3 sequence (DNA): TGTGCCAGCAGCTTTCAAGGCGTTGAAGCTTTCTTT. This encodes CASSFQGVEAFF.

This sequence joins TRBV19 and TRBJ1-4; the D gene is possibly TRBD1 (5 bases). Germline V gives CDR1 LNHDA, CDR2 SQIVND (reference sequence). There are 15 residues in the CDR3. V was trimmed by 2 bases and J by 13 bases, leaving 20 bases between them. CDR3 DNA: TGTGCCAGTAGTATAAAACCGGGACCCTCCGTCGGACTGTTTTTT. Encoded protein: CASSIKPGPSVGLFF.

The V gene is TRBV20-1, the J gene TRBJ2-3; D gene uncertain. CDR3 length equals 11 residues. Deletions cut 8 bases from V and 2 bases from J, with 8 bases between. Germline lookup yields CDR1 DFQATT and CDR2 SNEGSKA (reference sequence). CDR3 amino acids: CSPQHTDTQYF. CDR3 in DNA: TGCAGTCCGCAACACACAGATACGCAGTATTTT.

This clone was seen only a few times. This CDR3 is CASSLESNVDTQYF. CDR3 sequence (DNA): TGTGCCAGCAGCTTAGAAAGCAACGTAGATACGCAGTATTTT. This rearrangement joins TRBV7-8 to TRBJ2-3, with no clear D. The V gene's germline CDR1 is SGHVS and CDR2 FQNEAQ. The CDR3 contains 14 residues. With 1 base removed from V and 5 bases from J, the gap between germline ends came to 10 bases.

The chain is built from TRBV25-1 and TRBJ2-1, with D hard to call. The germline V gene has CDR1 MGHDK and CDR2 SYGVNS. This CDR3 spans 13 amino acids. Trimming shortened V by 2 bases and J by 8 bases, and 10 bases separated the two germline ends. The CDR3 loop is CASSEPSRDEQFF. The CDR3 nucleotides read TGTGCCAGCAGTGAACCCTCCAGAGATGAGCAGTTCTTC.

The chain has TRBV19 and TRBJ1-1; perhaps TRBD1 as D (5 bases). Between the trimmed V and J ends, which lost 7 bases and 4 bases, there was a span of 13 bases. In germline, CDR1 is LNHDA, CDR2 SQIVND (reference sequence). The CDR3 spans 13 residues. In DNA form, the CDR3 reads TGTGCCAGTACCGGGACCCCACGCACTGAAGCTTTCTTT. Amino acids: CASTGTPRTEAFF. Full variable domain (outside the CDR3, taken from reference TRBV19 and TRBJ1-1): DGGITQSPKYLFRKEGQNVTLSCEQNLNHDAMYWYRQDPGQGLRLIYYSQIVNDFQKGDIAEGYSVSREKKESFPLTVTSAQKNPTAFYLCASTGTPRTEAFFGQGTRLTVV.

This sequence joins TRBV7-8 and TRBJ2-7; D may be TRBD2 (6 bases). The V end lost 1 base, the J end lost 1 base, and 8 bases lay between the germline ends. This CDR3 is built from 14 residues. The germline gives CDR1 SGHVS, CDR2 FQNEAQ. CDR3 sequence (DNA): TGTGCCAGCAGCTTAGACGGGGGTTCCTACGAGCAGTACTTC. This sequence encodes CASSLDGGSYEQYF. Combining the CDR3 with reference TRBV7-8 and TRBJ2-7 gives the whole variable domain GAGVSQSPRYKVAKRGQDVALRCDPISGHVSLFWYQQALGQGPEFLTYFQNEAQLDKSGLPSDRFFAERPEGSVSTLKIQRTQQEDSAVYLCASSLDGGSYEQYFGPGTRLTVT.

The genes are TRBV5-1 and TRBJ1-1; no reliable D call. The germline gives CDR1 SGHRS, CDR2 YFSETQ. The CDR3 has 13 residues. Trimming took off 4 bases at V and 2 bases at J, with 9 bases between the two ends. The CDR3 nucleotides are TGCGCCAGCAGCAAGGAGAGTAACACTGAAGCTTTCTTT. Its translation is CASSKESNTEAFF.

V gene TRBV5-6 combines with J gene TRBJ1-3; 9 bases match TRBD1. The CDR3 runs 15 residues. J lost 5 bases, V lost 3 bases, and 6 bases had no gene match. Germline V gene lookup returns CDR1 SGHDT and CDR2 YYEEEE. The chain's CDR3 is CASSSRQGGRNTIYF. Written as DNA, the CDR3 is TGTGCCAGCAGCTCTCGACAGGGGGGTAGAAACACCATATATTTT.

V usage is TRBV6-5 and J usage is TRBJ1-3; no firm D call. With 9 bases removed from V and 0 bases from J, the gap between germline ends came to 9 bases. The CDR3 runs to 13 residues. Per the germline V gene, CDR1 is MNHEY and CDR2 is SVGAGI. The CDR3 DNA reads as TGTGCCAGTTTGACTTTCTCTGGAAACACCATATATTTT. It yields the protein CASLTFSGNTIYF.

Only a few counts were recorded for this clone. This chain uses TRBV6-1 with TRBJ2-1; 9 nucleotides match TRBD2. This CDR3 is 15 amino acids long. Losses at the gene ends were 8 bases for V and 4 bases for J; bases not matched to a gene: 9. Germline loops: CDR1 MNHNS, CDR2 SASEGT. The CDR3 sequence: CASRTGLAAYNEQFF. Written as DNA, the CDR3 is TGTGCCAGCCGGACGGGACTAGCAGCATACAATGAGCAGTTCTTC.

This chain links TRBV4-3 with TRBJ1-4; D is unresolved. CDR3 length: 15 amino acids. Germline loops: CDR1 LGHNA, CDR2 YSLEER. V lost 0 bases and J 3 bases, leaving 8 bases between the germline ends. The CDR3 bases are TGCGCCAGCAGCCAAGAGAGAGTTCCTAATGAAAAACTGTTTTTT. This translates into CASSQERVPNEKLFF.

This chain joins TRBV28 and TRBJ1-5; TRBD1 agrees at 9 bases. Germline CDR1 and CDR2: MDHEN and SYDVKM. The CDR3 contains 16 residues. The ends lost 5 bases at V and 4 bases at J; junction bases unmatched: 9. CDR3 loop: CASSRDREELNQPQHF. The DNA for the CDR3 is TGTGCCAGCAGTCGGGACAGGGAAGAATTGAATCAGCCCCAGCATTTT. Variable domain in full (rest from reference TRBV28 and TRBJ1-5): DVKVTQSSRYLVKRTGEKVFLECVQDMDHENMFWYRQDPGLGLRLIYFSYDVKMKEKGDIPEGYSVSREKKERFSLILESASTNQTSMYLCASSRDREELNQPQHFGDGTRLSIL.

The CDR3 reads CASSFPARGTEAFF. CDR3 in DNA: TGTGCCAGCAGCTTCCCCGCCAGGGGCACTGAAGCTTTCTTT. J is TRBJ1-1 and V is TRBV7-2; D is possibly TRBD1 (6 bases). The CDR3 runs to 14 residues. Trimming left V 3 bases short and J 4 bases short, with 12 bases between. Germline V gene sequence: CDR1 SGHTA, CDR2 FQGNSA. Complete variable domain (other parts from reference TRBV7-2 and TRBJ1-1): GAGVSQSPSNKVTEKGKDVELRCDPISGHTALYWYRQSLGQGLEFLIYFQGNSAPDKSGLPSDRFSAERTGGSVSTLTIQRTQQEDSAVYLCASSFPARGTEAFFGQGTRLTVV.

The chain uses TRBV9 and TRBJ2-3, with 7 positions matching TRBD2. Unmatched junction bases numbered 4, after V lost 4 bases and J lost 2 bases. The germline V gene encodes CDR1 SGDLS and CDR2 YYNGEE. The CDR3 is 14 amino acids. The CDR3 nucleotides are TGTGCCAGCAGCCTCGGGACTACCACAGATACGCAGTATTTT. This sequence encodes CASSLGTTTDTQYF.

The chain uses TRBV7-2 and TRBJ2-7; D is ambiguous. V was trimmed by 4 bases and J by 11 bases, leaving 12 bases between them. This CDR3 contains 11 residues. CDR1 is SGHTA and CDR2 is FQGNSA in the germline V gene. As DNA, the CDR3 is TGTGCCAGCAGCTCTTACCTGGGAAAGTACTTC. Translated: CASSSYLGKYF.

The chain combines TRBV2 with TRBJ1-5; the match to TRBD1 covers 8 bases. J was trimmed by 2 bases and V by 5 bases; bases with no gene match: 5. The CDR3 has 15 residues. Germline V gene data show CDR1 as SNHLY and CDR2 as FYNNEI. The DNA of the CDR3 is TGTGCCAGCAGTCGGGACAGGTCCGGCAATCAGCCCCAGCATTTT. Protein sequence: CASSRDRSGNQPQHF.

The chain links TRBV18 to TRBJ2-2; the match to TRBD2 covers 11 bases. Unmatched junction bases numbered 0, after V lost 6 bases and J lost 0 bases. CDR1 is KGHSH and CDR2 is LQKENI in the germline V gene. This CDR3 contains 15 residues. The CDR3 is CASSTSGANTGELFF. The CDR3, as DNA: TGTGCCAGCTCGACTAGCGGGGCGAACACCGGGGAGCTGTTTTTT.

In this sample, this clone turned up once. The chain has TRBV6-5 and TRBJ1-1; D is unclear. The germline V gene encodes CDR1 MNHEY and CDR2 SVGAGI. V dropped 2 bases and J dropped 4 bases, with 14 bases sitting between them. The CDR3 runs to 15 residues. CDR3 amino acids: CASSYPRGGITEAFF. Written as DNA, the CDR3 is TGTGCCAGCAGTTACCCCCGGGGAGGGATCACTGAAGCTTTCTTT.

This clone has just one count. V is TRBV5-5 and J is TRBJ2-2; TRBD1 might be the D (5 bases). Germline V gives CDR1 SGHKS, CDR2 YYEKEE (reference sequence). This CDR3 has 15 amino acids. V was trimmed by 3 bases and J by 0 bases, leaving 9 bases between them. CDR3 region: CASSSDNPNTGELFF. The CDR3 DNA sequence: TGTGCCAGCAGCTCGGACAATCCGAACACCGGGGAGCTGTTTTTT.

The gene calls are TRBV29-1 and TRBJ1-1; D gene uncertain. Between the trimmed V and J ends, which lost 8 bases and 3 bases, there was a span of 16 bases. The CDR3 covers 13 residues. The germline gives CDR1 SQVTM, CDR2 ANQGSEA. CDR3 amino acids: CSIGGFSDTEAFF. The CDR3 bases are TGCAGCATCGGTGGGTTTTCGGACACTGAAGCTTTCTTT.

The chain is built from TRBV4-2 and TRBJ2-7, with 9 bases matching TRBD2. With V trimmed by 0 bases and J by 2 bases, 5 bases remained unmatched. From germline, CDR1 is LGHNA and CDR2 YNFKEQ. The CDR3 length is 16 residues. Here the CDR3 reads CASSQDAGGPTYEQYF. CDR3 nucleotide sequence: TGTGCCAGCAGCCAAGATGCGGGAGGGCCAACCTACGAGCAGTACTTC.